This T cell receptor beta chain was recorded in a study of blood T cell repertoires in COVID-19. Study details: COVID-19 samples collected from the United States, Italy and Spain covered acute and convalescent phases. The cDNA or gDNA used as material had been derived from T cells, B-cell-depleted T cells, or PBMCs.

As handled by the study authors: Using reference gene primer amplification, nucleated cell counts were estimated. Generated by immunoSEQ multiplex PCR, the TCRdb table keeps only in-frame clones and is missing some. D and trimming were read from the DNA, whereas the V and J calls and clone size are those reported in that table. The sample lists tens of thousands of clones, approximately 80% seen once, with more than 10% in the top ten. A remark on this clone: This specimen includes other DNA sequences encoding the same CDR3.

The V and J ends lost 1 base and 7 bases respectively, with 11 bases between them. Looked up from germline, CDR1 is MGHRA and CDR2 is YSYEKL. There are 13 residues in the CDR3. J is TRBJ2-7 and V is TRBV4-1; a weak D match, TRBD2 (5 bases). This TCR derives from a man aged 45 to 65 with COVID-19, enrolled during active disease. The sample was peripheral blood. The CDR3 nucleotides are TGCGCCAGCAGCCAAGGACCACCGGGAGAGCAGTACTTC. Its translation: CASSQGPPGEQYF.